This is a list of T cell receptor beta chains from one sample in a study of blood T cell repertoires in COVID-19. TCRdb's table, derived via immunoSEQ multiplex PCR, lists solely in-frame clones and lacks some. The sample shows 60,000 to 80,000 clones, 80% to 90% of them seen only once. Sequencing was carried out using peripheral blood. All receptors derive from a woman aged 60-70 years with COVID-19, enrolled during active disease. Both conserved end residues are part of each CDR3. D genes are given only for firm matches. Clone sizes are given selectively: once, few, many, or a class where the clone is expanded.

v_gene: TRBV28
j_gene: TRBJ1-2
len: 13
d_gene: -
abundance: -
CDR3nt: TGTGCCAGCAGTTTTGGGAGCGGGTATGGCTACACCTTC
CDR3aa: CASSFGSGYGYTF

v_gene: TRBV5-1
j_gene: TRBJ1-5
len: 14
d_gene: -
abundance: -
CDR3nt: TGCGCCAGCAGAACCGGGTATAGCAATCAGCCCCAGCATTTT
CDR3aa: CASRTGYSNQPQHF

v_gene: TRBV30
j_gene: TRBJ2-1
len: 15
d_gene: -
abundance: -
CDR3nt: TGTGCCTGGAGTGTCGGAGGGAGCTCCTACAATGAGCAGTTCTTC
CDR3aa: CAWSVGGSSYNEQFF

v_gene: TRBV5-5
j_gene: TRBJ2-3
len: 17
d_gene: TRBD1
abundance: -
CDR3nt: TGTGCCAGCAGTTTTACGGACAGGACCACTAGCACAGATACGCAGTATTTT
CDR3aa: CASSFTDRTTSTDTQYF

v_gene: TRBV18
j_gene: TRBJ2-5
len: 18
d_gene: -
abundance: once
CDR3nt: TGTGCCAGCTCACTTCGGACTAACGGGAGAGGAAGGCAAGAGACCCAGTACTTC
CDR3aa: CASSLRTNGRGRQETQYF

v_gene: TRBV5-3
j_gene: TRBJ1-1
len: 14
d_gene: TRBD1
abundance: -
CDR3nt: TGTGCCAGAAGCGCACGACAGGGGGGCACTGAAGCTTTCTTT
CDR3aa: CARSARQGGTEAFF

v_gene: TRBV24-1
j_gene: TRBJ2-5
len: 15
d_gene: -
abundance: -
CDR3nt: TGTGCCACCAGTGATACCACAGGGAGTTGGGAGACCCAGTACTTC
CDR3aa: CATSDTTGSWETQYF

v_gene: TRBV5-1
j_gene: TRBJ2-1
len: 15
d_gene: TRBD2
abundance: -
CDR3nt: TGCGCCAGCAGTTCTAGCGGGAGCTCCTACAATGAGCAGTTCTTC
CDR3aa: CASSSSGSSYNEQFF

v_gene: TRBV7-2
j_gene: TRBJ2-7
len: 15
d_gene: TRBD1
abundance: -
CDR3nt: TGTGCCAGCAGCTTAGGGACAGGGTCTACGTACGAGCAGTACTTC
CDR3aa: CASSLGTGSTYEQYF

v_gene: TRBV27
j_gene: TRBJ1-5
len: 14
d_gene: -
abundance: -
CDR3nt: TGTGCCAGCAGTGCCACAGGTAGGAGTCAGCCCCAGCATTTT
CDR3aa: CASSATGRSQPQHF

v_gene: TRBV12-3/TRBV12-4
j_gene: TRBJ2-7
len: 13
d_gene: -
abundance: once
CDR3nt: TGTGCCAGCAGTTTAGGGAGCGGCTACGAGCAGTACTTC
CDR3aa: CASSLGSGYEQYF

v_gene: TRBV29-1
j_gene: TRBJ2-1
len: 14
d_gene: TRBD2
abundance: -
CDR3nt: TGCAGCGTTCGGACTAGCGGGAGTTTTGGGGAGCAGTTCTTC
CDR3aa: CSVRTSGSFGEQFF

v_gene: TRBV6-1
j_gene: TRBJ1-1
len: 13
d_gene: -
abundance: -
CDR3nt: TGTGCCAGCAGTGAGAGGGGGAGATTTGAAGCTTTCTTT
CDR3aa: CASSERGRFEAFF

v_gene: TRBV6-5
j_gene: TRBJ2-1
len: 14
d_gene: TRBD2
abundance: -
CDR3nt: TGTGCCAGCAGTTACGGACTAGCGGCTATTAAGCAGTTCTTC
CDR3aa: CASSYGLAAIKQFF

v_gene: TRBV6-5
j_gene: TRBJ2-3
len: 13
d_gene: TRBD1
abundance: -
CDR3nt: TGTGCCAGCCAAACAGGGGGCTCAGATACGCAGTATTTT
CDR3aa: CASQTGGSDTQYF

v_gene: TRBV7-8
j_gene: TRBJ2-2
len: 18
d_gene: TRBD2
abundance: -
CDR3nt: TGTGCCAGCAGCCCCCGCCCTAGCGGGAGGGCGGGGTCCGGGGAGCTGTTTTTT
CDR3aa: CASSPRPSGRAGSGELFF

v_gene: TRBV5-6
j_gene: TRBJ1-5
len: 15
d_gene: TRBD1
abundance: -
CDR3nt: TGTGCCAGCAGCTTGGGGGGGACAGGGGATCAGCCCCAGCATTTT
CDR3aa: CASSLGGTGDQPQHF

v_gene: TRBV6-1
j_gene: TRBJ1-5
len: 16
d_gene: TRBD1
abundance: -
CDR3nt: TGTGCCAGCAGTGTACTTCCGGGACAGAGCAATCAGCCCCAGCATTTT
CDR3aa: CASSVLPGQSNQPQHF

v_gene: TRBV6-5
j_gene: TRBJ1-3
len: 15
d_gene: -
abundance: -
CDR3nt: TGTGCCAGCAGTCGGGGGGGGCCGTCTGGAAACACCATATATTTT
CDR3aa: CASSRGGPSGNTIYF

v_gene: TRBV6-4
j_gene: TRBJ1-1
len: 16
d_gene: TRBD1
abundance: -
CDR3nt: TGTGCCAGCAGCCCGGGCAGGGGGGAAATGAACACTGAAGCTTTCTTT
CDR3aa: CASSPGRGEMNTEAFF

v_gene: TRBV9
j_gene: TRBJ2-7
len: 15
d_gene: -
abundance: once
CDR3nt: TGTGCCAGCAGCGGTTTTTGGACTCCGGACTACGAGCAGTACTTC
CDR3aa: CASSGFWTPDYEQYF

v_gene: TRBV6-2/TRBV6-3
j_gene: TRBJ2-7
len: 14
d_gene: -
abundance: -
CDR3nt: TGTGCCAGCAGTTCGGGACTGGGGGCCTACGAGCAGTACTTC
CDR3aa: CASSSGLGAYEQYF

v_gene: TRBV18
j_gene: TRBJ1-4
len: 15
d_gene: -
abundance: -
CDR3nt: TGTGCCAGCTCACCCTTCGGGATGGCTGGGGAAAAACTGTTTTTT
CDR3aa: CASSPFGMAGEKLFF

v_gene: TRBV27
j_gene: TRBJ2-3
len: 17
d_gene: TRBD2
abundance: -
CDR3nt: TGTGCCAGCAGCCCCCGTTCCGGGCTAGCGGGAGACGTTACGCAGTATTTT
CDR3aa: CASSPRSGLAGDVTQYF

v_gene: TRBV7-2
j_gene: TRBJ1-1
len: 15
d_gene: TRBD1
abundance: -
CDR3nt: TGTGCCAGCAGCCTACAGGGGCCTACTGCCACTGAAGCTTTCTTT
CDR3aa: CASSLQGPTATEAFF

v_gene: TRBV20-1
j_gene: TRBJ1-5
len: 11
d_gene: -
abundance: -
CDR3nt: TGCAGTGCTAGAAGCGGTCAGCCCCAGCATTTT
CDR3aa: CSARSGQPQHF

v_gene: TRBV2
j_gene: TRBJ1-5
len: 20
d_gene: TRBD1
abundance: once
CDR3nt: TGTGCCAGCAGCCATAATCCTACCGGGACAGCGGACGGTCGCAATCAGCCCCAGCATTTT
CDR3aa: CASSHNPTGTADGRNQPQHF

v_gene: TRBV6-5
j_gene: TRBJ2-7
len: 14
d_gene: TRBD2
abundance: -
CDR3nt: TGTGCCAGCAGGAAAAGCGGGAGCGGTGACGAGCAGTACTTC
CDR3aa: CASRKSGSGDEQYF

v_gene: TRBV5-1
j_gene: TRBJ2-7
len: 15
d_gene: TRBD2
abundance: few
CDR3nt: TGCGCCAGCAGCTTCGTAGCGGGAGGGCCGCACGAGCAGTACTTC
CDR3aa: CASSFVAGGPHEQYF

v_gene: TRBV30
j_gene: TRBJ1-5
len: 13
d_gene: TRBD1
abundance: -
CDR3nt: TGTGCCTTAACAGGGGGCTGGGATCAGCCCCAGCATTTT
CDR3aa: CALTGGWDQPQHF

v_gene: TRBV7-9
j_gene: TRBJ1-2
len: 13
d_gene: TRBD1
abundance: -
CDR3nt: TGTGCCAGCAGCCCGGGACAGAACTATGGCTACACCTTC
CDR3aa: CASSPGQNYGYTF

v_gene: TRBV7-9
j_gene: TRBJ2-5
len: 15
d_gene: -
abundance: once
CDR3nt: TGTGCCAGCAGTTCCCCGCCAGGAGGGGAGGAGACCCAGTACTTC
CDR3aa: CASSSPPGGEETQYF

v_gene: TRBV19
j_gene: TRBJ1-1
len: 14
d_gene: TRBD1
abundance: -
CDR3nt: TGTGCCAGTACCCATTGGACTCAGGGGGCTGAAGCTTTCTTT
CDR3aa: CASTHWTQGAEAFF

v_gene: TRBV5-5
j_gene: TRBJ2-7
len: 14
d_gene: -
abundance: -
CDR3nt: TGTGCCAGCAGCCCTACAGGTTCCTCCTACGAGCAGTACTTC
CDR3aa: CASSPTGSSYEQYF

v_gene: TRBV19
j_gene: TRBJ1-1
len: 13
d_gene: -
abundance: -
CDR3nt: TGTGCCAGTAGTATAAGGGGGAACACTGAAGCTTTCTTT
CDR3aa: CASSIRGNTEAFF

v_gene: TRBV27
j_gene: TRBJ1-1
len: 14
d_gene: -
abundance: few
CDR3nt: TGTGCCAGCAGTTTTACCAGGGCCGCTACTGAAGCTTTCTTT
CDR3aa: CASSFTRAATEAFF

v_gene: TRBV3-1/TRBV3-2
j_gene: TRBJ1-2
len: 15
d_gene: TRBD1
abundance: -
CDR3nt: TGTGCCAGCACCGCGATCGGGACAGGAGCTCATGGCTACACCTTC
CDR3aa: CASTAIGTGAHGYTF

v_gene: TRBV14
j_gene: TRBJ2-7
len: 14
d_gene: -
abundance: once
CDR3nt: TGTGCCAGCAGCCAAGGGGGGGGGCCCATCGAGCAGTACTTC
CDR3aa: CASSQGGGPIEQYF

v_gene: TRBV29-1
j_gene: TRBJ1-2
len: 12
d_gene: -
abundance: few
CDR3nt: TGCAGCTCCAGAGACAGCCTCTTAGGCTACACCTTC
CDR3aa: CSSRDSLLGYTF

v_gene: TRBV30
j_gene: TRBJ2-7
len: 14
d_gene: TRBD1
abundance: -
CDR3nt: TGTGCCTGGAGTGTAGGCCTGACAGGGGACGAGCAGTACTTC
CDR3aa: CAWSVGLTGDEQYF

v_gene: TRBV4-2
j_gene: TRBJ2-3
len: 14
d_gene: TRBD1
abundance: -
CDR3nt: TGTGCCAGCAGCGAGCACAGGGGAACAGATACGCAGTATTTT
CDR3aa: CASSEHRGTDTQYF

v_gene: TRBV5-6
j_gene: TRBJ2-2
len: 14
d_gene: -
abundance: -
CDR3nt: TGTGCCAGCAGCTTGGCCTCGGGCACCGGGGAGCTGTTTTTT
CDR3aa: CASSLASGTGELFF

v_gene: TRBV28
j_gene: TRBJ1-2
len: 14
d_gene: -
abundance: -
CDR3nt: TGTGCCAGCAGAGTAAGCCAGGGATACTATGGCTACACCTTC
CDR3aa: CASRVSQGYYGYTF

v_gene: TRBV7-3
j_gene: TRBJ1-2
len: 15
d_gene: TRBD1
abundance: -
CDR3nt: TGTGCCAGCAGCCCCACCGGGACAGGAATCTATGGCTACACCTTC
CDR3aa: CASSPTGTGIYGYTF

v_gene: TRBV24-1
j_gene: TRBJ1-1
len: 15
d_gene: TRBD1
abundance: -
CDR3nt: TGTGCCCCTGGCTCCACGGGACAGGGGAACACTGAAGCTTTCTTT
CDR3aa: CAPGSTGQGNTEAFF

v_gene: TRBV6-1
j_gene: TRBJ2-1
len: 15
d_gene: -
abundance: -
CDR3nt: TGTGCCAGCAGTGAACCAAAGGGGAATTGGGATGAGCAGTTCTTC
CDR3aa: CASSEPKGNWDEQFF

v_gene: TRBV4-3
j_gene: TRBJ1-3
len: 15
d_gene: -
abundance: once
CDR3nt: TGCGCCAGCAGCCAAGATAGGAGACTTGCGAACACCATATATTTT
CDR3aa: CASSQDRRLANTIYF

v_gene: TRBV6-6
j_gene: TRBJ1-2
len: 12
d_gene: TRBD1
abundance: -
CDR3nt: TGTGCCAGCAGGACAGGGAAGTATGGCTACACCTTC
CDR3aa: CASRTGKYGYTF

v_gene: TRBV4-1
j_gene: TRBJ2-5
len: 15
d_gene: TRBD1
abundance: -
CDR3nt: TGCGCCAGCAGCCACGCTGACAGGGACCAAGAGACCCAGTACTTC
CDR3aa: CASSHADRDQETQYF

v_gene: TRBV11-3
j_gene: TRBJ2-7
len: 12
d_gene: -
abundance: -
CDR3nt: TGTGCCAGCAGCCCCGCAGGGAACGAGCAGTACTTC
CDR3aa: CASSPAGNEQYF

v_gene: TRBV5-1
j_gene: TRBJ1-6
len: 16
d_gene: -
abundance: -
CDR3nt: TGCGCCAGCAGCTCGCTCCGGGCAGGGCCTAATTCACCCCTCCACTTT
CDR3aa: CASSSLRAGPNSPLHF

v_gene: TRBV4-2
j_gene: TRBJ1-1
len: 13
d_gene: TRBD1
abundance: once
CDR3nt: TGTGCCAGCAGCAGGACAGGAGGGGATGAAGCTTTCTTT
CDR3aa: CASSRTGGDEAFF

v_gene: TRBV9
j_gene: TRBJ2-1
len: 15
d_gene: TRBD2
abundance: -
CDR3nt: TGTGCCAGCAGCGTGACCGGGACTAGCGGCAATGAGCAGTTCTTC
CDR3aa: CASSVTGTSGNEQFF